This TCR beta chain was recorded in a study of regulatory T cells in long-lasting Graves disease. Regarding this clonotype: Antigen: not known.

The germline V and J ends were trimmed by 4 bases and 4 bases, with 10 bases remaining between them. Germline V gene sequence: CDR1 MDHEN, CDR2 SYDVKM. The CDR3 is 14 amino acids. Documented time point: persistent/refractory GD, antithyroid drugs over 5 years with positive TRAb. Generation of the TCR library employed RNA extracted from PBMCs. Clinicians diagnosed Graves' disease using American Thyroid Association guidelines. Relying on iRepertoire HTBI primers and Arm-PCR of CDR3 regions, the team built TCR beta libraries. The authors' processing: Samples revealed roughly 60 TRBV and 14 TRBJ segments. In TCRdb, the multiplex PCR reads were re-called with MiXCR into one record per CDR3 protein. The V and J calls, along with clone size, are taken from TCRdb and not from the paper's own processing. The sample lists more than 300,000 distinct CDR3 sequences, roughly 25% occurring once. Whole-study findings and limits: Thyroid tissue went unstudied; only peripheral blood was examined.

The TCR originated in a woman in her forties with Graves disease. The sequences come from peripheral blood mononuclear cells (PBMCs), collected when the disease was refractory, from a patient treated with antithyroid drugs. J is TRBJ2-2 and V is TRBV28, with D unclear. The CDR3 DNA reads TGTGCCAGCAGTTCTTTAGTATTCACCGGGGAGCTGTTTTTT. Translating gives CASSSLVFTGELFF.